The source of this T cell receptor (beta chain) is a study of shared clonotypes between healthy human individuals. This table comes from immunoSEQ multiplex PCR, and its TCRdb copy is limited to in-frame clones, with some not included. In the table there are around 690,000 clones, less than 95% of which are singletons. Looked up from germline, CDR1 is LNHDA and CDR2 is SQIVND (reference sequence). V was pared by 6 bases and J by 5 bases, with 8 bases of the junction left unmatched. CDR3 length: 14 residues. The clonotype originates from a man aged 18 to 35 in good health. Some clones in this sample may be carry-over from other donors' samples. Sample: memory CD8+ T cells from PBMCs. Sample subset: CD45RO+ cells pooled with CCR7-negative TemRA cells. This chain uses TRBV19 with TRBJ2-7; TRBD1 matches at 9 bases. The CDR3 loop reads CASSRDRDSHEQYF. CDR3 bases: TGTGCCAGTAGCAGGGACAGGGATTCCCACGAGCAGTACTTC.